The 19 T cell receptor beta chains below all came from one sample that was sequenced in a study of control samples from healthy donors and cancer patients. The method was immunoSEQ multiplex PCR; TCRdb's version includes in-frame clones alone and lacks a portion of them. The sample includes tens of thousands of clones, about four fifths seen only once; the top ten take under 40%. The sequenced sample consisted of PBMCs. Receptors were obtained from a man aged 65 to 85 with lung cancer.

The chain links TRBV11-1 to TRBJ2-7, with 7 bases aligning to TRBD2. The germline CDR1 and CDR2 sequences are SGHAT and FQDESV (reference sequence). The CDR3 runs 16 residues. V lost 5 bases to trimming and J lost 0 bases; unmatched junction nucleotides: 10. CDR3 loop: CASSPSLGGSSYEQYF. The DNA of the CDR3 is TGTGCCAGCAGCCCCTCCTTGGGCGGGAGCTCCTACGAGCAGTACTTC.

The chain uses TRBV12-2 and TRBJ2-2. TRBV12-2 represents a pseudogene. This CDR3 has 15 residues. For the CDR3, the DNA is TGTGCAAGTCGCTTCAAGGGCCTCAACACCGGGGAGCTGTTTTTT. It translates to CASRFKGLNTGELFF.

V is TRBV25-1 and J is TRBJ1-1; a possible D gene is TRBD1 (5 bases). CDR1 and CDR2 from the germline V gene are MGHDK and SYGVNS. The CDR3 loop spans 12 amino acids. Trimming cost V 10 bases and J 1 base, with 10 bases left between them. CDR3 residues: CATRRGNTEAFF. Written as DNA, the CDR3 is TGTGCCACCCGAAGGGGGAACACTGAAGCTTTCTTT.

The chain has TRBV7-3 and TRBJ2-7; 12 nucleotides agree with TRBD2. The CDR3 sequence is 15 residues long. Germline V gene lookup returns CDR1 SGHTA and CDR2 FQGTGA. Losses at the gene ends were 5 bases for V and 1 base for J; bases not matched to a gene: 3. The CDR3 reads CASSTSGGPSYEQYF. The DNA for the CDR3 is TGTGCCAGCAGCACTAGCGGGGGGCCTTCCTACGAGCAGTACTTC.

This clone has a single count. J is TRBJ1-2 and V is TRBV7-2; D is unclear. V lost 2 bases and J 6 bases, leaving 10 bases between the germline ends. This CDR3 is built from 13 residues. Looked up from germline, CDR1 is SGHTA and CDR2 is FQGNSA. DNA of the CDR3: TGTGCCAGCAGCTTACTACGCGGGAATGGCTACACCTTC. Its translation is CASSLLRGNGYTF.

CDR3 in DNA: TGTGCCAGCTCACCCAGGACAGGGGTCTCTGGGGCCAACGTCCTGACTTTC. It encodes CASSPRTGVSGANVLTF. The chain joins TRBV18 to TRBJ2-6; 9 positions match TRBD1. Germline values: CDR1 KGHSH, CDR2 LQKENI. The length of the CDR3 is 17 residues. The V segment lost 3 bases and the J segment 0 bases; nucleotides outside the gene matches: 3.

This clone was seen more than once but under ten times. The V and J genes are TRBV13 and TRBJ2-7; D may be TRBD1 or TRBD2 (6 bases each). V was trimmed by 5 bases and J by 10 bases, leaving 15 bases between them. The CDR3 totals 12 residues. The V gene's germline CDR1 is PRHDT and CDR2 FYEKMQ (reference sequence). CDR3 nucleotide sequence: TGTGCCAGCAGCCCGGGGGACACTCCCCAGTACTTC. Residues: CASSPGDTPQYF. Combining the CDR3 with reference TRBV13 and TRBJ2-7 gives the whole variable domain AAGVIQSPRHLIKEKRETATLKCYPIPRHDTVYWYQQGPGQDPQFLISFYEKMQSDKGSIPDRFSAQQFSDYHSELNMSSLELGDSALYFCASSPGDTPQYFGPGTRLTVT.

The genes are TRBV2 and TRBJ2-7; no reliable D call. Trimming pared 8 bases from V and 1 base from J, leaving 15 bases between. There are 14 residues in the CDR3. Germline V gives CDR1 SNHLY, CDR2 FYNNEI. The CDR3 sequence: CASQSRQASYEQYF. The DNA of the CDR3 is TGTGCCAGCCAAAGTCGCCAGGCTTCCTACGAGCAGTACTTC.

J is TRBJ1-2 and V is TRBV14, with a weak D call TRBD1 (5 bases). The CDR3 spans 13 residues. V was shortened by 1 base and J by 8 bases, with 11 bases between the two germline ends. CDR1 and CDR2 (germline): SGHDN, FVKESK. The chain's CDR3 is CASSQGGGQGYTF. CDR3 nucleotides: TGTGCCAGCAGCCAAGGTGGGGGTCAGGGCTACACCTTC.

This chain joins TRBV30 and TRBJ1-2; the D gene is possibly TRBD1 (5 bases). CDR3 length: 12 residues. The V gene's germline CDR1 is GTSNPN and CDR2 SVGIG (reference sequence). Trimming removed 3 bases at V and 4 bases at J, with 9 bases between. The CDR3 loop is CAWRSDSYGYTF. DNA for the CDR3: TGTGCCTGGAGATCCGACAGCTATGGCTACACCTTC.

The V gene is TRBV30, the J gene TRBJ2-5, with D maybe TRBD2 (6 bases). The germline V and J ends were trimmed by 6 bases and 3 bases, with 17 bases remaining between them. This CDR3 is built from 14 residues. CDR1 GTSNPN and CDR2 SVGIG come from the germline V gene (reference sequence). CDR3 DNA: TGTGCCTGCCGCGGGACTCCAATGGAAGAGACCCAGTACTTC. Translated: CACRGTPMEETQYF.

The J gene is TRBJ2-7, the V gene TRBV5-5; 7 nucleotides match TRBD1. Germline loops: CDR1 SGHKS, CDR2 YYEKEE (reference sequence). Trimming cost V 4 bases and J 2 bases; bases outside gene matches: 6. CDR3 length: 14 residues. The CDR3 region is CASSARQGPYEQYF. CDR3 nucleotides: TGTGCCAGCAGCGCTAGACAGGGCCCCTACGAGCAGTACTTC.

The CDR3 region has the DNA TGTGCCAGCAGCTTGGGGGGGGGAAGGCATACCTCGCAAGAGACCCAGTACTTC. Translated: CASSLGGGRHTSQETQYF. The J gene is TRBJ2-5, the V gene TRBV5-4; TRBD2 agrees at 7 bases. The CDR3 is made up of 18 amino acids. V lost 0 bases to trimming and J lost 2 bases; unmatched junction nucleotides: 13. Germline lookup yields CDR1 SGHNT and CDR2 YYREEE (reference sequence).

The chain recombines TRBV5-1 with TRBJ2-1, with TRBD2 as a possible D gene (6 bases). This CDR3 spans 14 amino acids. CDR1 and CDR2 (germline): SGHRS, YFSETQ. Trimming stripped 0 bases from V and 7 bases from J, with 11 bases between. As DNA, the CDR3 is TGCGCCAGCAGCTTGGTGGCGGGGACGAATGAGCAGTTCTTC. Its translation is CASSLVAGTNEQFF.

This chain links TRBV19 with TRBJ1-5, with D uncertain. Germline V lookup: CDR1 LNHDA, CDR2 SQIVND (reference sequence). This CDR3 is built from 17 residues. Trimming stripped 5 bases from V and 3 bases from J, with 20 bases between. In DNA form, the CDR3 reads TGTGCCAGTAGTCTCGGACCGGGTAGTATCACCAATCAGCCCCAGCATTTT. It codes for CASSLGPGSITNQPQHF.

The rearrangement links TRBV18 to TRBJ1-1; TRBD1 might be the D (5 bases). With 4 bases removed from V and 1 base from J, the gap between germline ends came to 16 bases. The CDR3 totals 16 residues. Per the germline V gene, CDR1 is KGHSH and CDR2 is LQKENI. CDR3 sequence reads: CASSRAGRASNTEAFF. CDR3 in DNA: TGTGCCAGCTCACGGGCGGGCAGGGCTTCGAACACTGAAGCTTTCTTT.

The gene calls are TRBV2 and TRBJ2-7; a weak D match, TRBD1 (5 bases). Trimming shortened V by 6 bases and J by 4 bases, and 13 bases separated the two germline ends. CDR1 is SNHLY and CDR2 is FYNNEI in the germline V gene. The CDR3 runs to 13 residues. The CDR3 nucleotides read TGTGCCAGCAGCCCGGACACCCGATACGAGCAGTACTTC. This translates into CASSPDTRYEQYF.

The table lists this clone with a count of one. J is TRBJ2-2 and V is TRBV2, with D perhaps matching TRBD1 (5 bases). Germline V CDR1 and CDR2: SNHLY, FYNNEI. Trimming shortened V by 4 bases and J by 4 bases, and 10 bases separated the two germline ends. CDR3 length: 14 amino acids. CDR3 sequence: CASSGGGSTGELFF. DNA of the CDR3: TGTGCCAGCAGTGGGGGCGGCTCCACCGGGGAGCTGTTTTTT. Together with reference TRBV2 and TRBJ2-2, the CDR3 gives the full variable domain: EPEVTQTPSHQVTQMGQEVILRCVPISNHLYFYWYRQILGQKVEFLVSFYNNEISEKSEIFDDQFSVERPDGSNFTLKIRSTKLEDSAMYFCASSGGGSTGELFFGEGSRLTVL.

The chain carries TRBV10-2 and TRBJ1-1; D unresolved. V gave up 3 bases and J gave up 6 bases, with 14 bases separating them. The CDR3 has 14 residues. Germline CDR1 and CDR2: WSHSY and SAAADI. In DNA, the CDR3 is TGCGCCAGCAGTGATTTACAGCGAATCCCTGAAGCTTTCTTT. This translates into CASSDLQRIPEAFF.